The 12 T cell receptor beta chains reported below all come from one sample, sequenced in a study of T cells after yellow fever vaccination. MiXCR, run by TCRdb on the 5' RACE reads, gives a single entry per CDR3 protein. The data contain nearly 350,000 distinct CDR3 sequences, roughly 8% of them singletons. The sample here was PBMCs, taken roughly 47 days after the first yellow fever vaccination. The receptors originated from a man younger than 30 who received the YFV17D yellow fever vaccine.

This clonotype was observed many times. The genes are TRBV20-1 and TRBJ1-1; D might be TRBD1 (5 bases). The germline V gene encodes CDR1 DFQATT and CDR2 SNEGSKA (reference sequence). The CDR3 has 10 amino acids. V was trimmed by 4 bases and J by 8 bases, leaving 8 bases between them. The CDR3 nucleotides read TGCAGTGCTATCAGGACAGAAGCTTTCTTT. Translated: CSAIRTEAFF.

The table lists this clonotype with a few counts. The V and J genes are TRBV4-2 and TRBJ2-1, with 10 nucleotides matching TRBD2. The CDR3 is 18 residues long. CDR1 is LGHNA and CDR2 is YNFKEQ in the germline V gene. The V segment lost 4 bases and the J segment 4 bases; nucleotides outside the gene matches: 13. DNA of the CDR3: TGTGCCAGCAGCCGCACGTTACAAGCGGGGGGGGGATACAATGAGCAGTTCTTC. This translates into CASSRTLQAGGGYNEQFF.

This clonotype was detected many times. V and J are TRBV10-3 and TRBJ1-4, with D uncertain. V was trimmed by 5 bases and J by 8 bases, leaving 21 bases between them. From germline, CDR1 is ENHRY and CDR2 SYGVKD. This CDR3 is built from 16 residues. The CDR3 sequence is CAISPLRTEGLEKLFF. The CDR3 DNA reads TGTGCCATCAGTCCGTTGCGAACAGAAGGTTTGGAAAAACTGTTTTTT.

This clonotype was detected ten times or more. The rearrangement links TRBV11-2 to TRBJ2-3; 14 bases map to TRBD2. Per the germline V gene, CDR1 is SGHAT and CDR2 is FQNNGV. The trim removed 5 bases at V and 2 bases at J, leaving 3 bases unmatched. This CDR3 has 16 residues. CDR3 region: CASSQTSGGVTDTQYF. The DNA of the CDR3 is TGTGCCAGCAGCCAGACTAGCGGGGGGGTCACAGATACGCAGTATTTT.

J is TRBJ2-1 and V is TRBV3-1; D unresolved. Germline V CDR1 and CDR2: LGHDT, YNNKEL (reference sequence). V shed 4 bases and J shed 0 bases, with 10 bases lying between them. The CDR3 is made up of 15 amino acids. The CDR3: CASSREPSSYNEQFF. CDR3 bases: TGTGCCAGCAGCCGCGAGCCGAGCTCCTACAATGAGCAGTTCTTC.

This clonotype was picked up many times. This chain uses TRBV5-1 with TRBJ1-6; perhaps TRBD1 as D (5 bases). Looked up from germline, CDR1 is SGHRS and CDR2 is YFSETQ. The CDR3 has 14 residues. Trimming stripped 4 bases from V and 8 bases from J, with 13 bases between. For the CDR3, the DNA is TGCGCCAGCAGCGAGGACGGGGGATATTCACCCCTCCACTTT. It yields the protein CASSEDGGYSPLHF.

The table lists this clonotype with many counts. The gene calls are TRBV7-2 and TRBJ2-7; D uncertain. The CDR3 totals 14 residues. The V gene's germline CDR1 is SGHTA and CDR2 FQGNSA. The V gene lost 1 base and the J gene lost 0 bases, with 7 bases spanning the gap. CDR3 sequence: CASSLVRSSYEQYF. In nucleotides, the CDR3 is TGTGCCAGCAGCTTAGTAAGGAGCTCCTACGAGCAGTACTTC.

The V and J genes are TRBV9 and TRBJ2-7, with D unclear. With 4 bases removed from V and 1 base from J, the gap between germline ends came to 12 bases. Germline V gives CDR1 SGDLS, CDR2 YYNGEE. The length of the CDR3 is 14 residues. This chain's CDR3 is CASSPNFGSYEQYF. The CDR3 region has the DNA TGTGCCAGCAGCCCAAATTTCGGGTCCTACGAGCAGTACTTC.

This clonotype was observed a handful of times. V is TRBV11-2 and J is TRBJ2-7; TRBD2 agrees at 7 bases. This CDR3 is 15 amino acids long. Germline CDR1 reads SGHAT; CDR2 reads FQNNGV. J lost 4 bases, V lost 2 bases, and 8 bases had no gene match. CDR3 sequence: CASSLPLGAGYEQYF. CDR3 coding DNA: TGTGCCAGCAGCTTACCACTCGGAGCGGGGTACGAGCAGTACTTC.

This sequence joins TRBV5-6 and TRBJ2-2; the D gene is possibly TRBD1 (5 bases). CDR3 length equals 12 residues. Trimming took 7 bases from V and 8 from J, leaving 12 bases between them. Germline CDR1 and CDR2: SGHDT and YYEEEE. The CDR3 DNA is TGTGCCAGCTCCTGGACATCTGGGGAGCTGTTTTTT. Translated: CASSWTSGELFF.

V usage is TRBV27 and J usage is TRBJ1-2; the match to TRBD1 covers 7 bases. The CDR3 loop spans 14 amino acids. The germline V gene has CDR1 MNHEY and CDR2 SMNVEV (reference sequence). J was trimmed by 11 bases and V by 5 bases; bases with no gene match: 14. CDR3 sequence (DNA): TGTGCCAGCAGTCCTAGGGTCAGGGGGGATCAGTACACCTTC. It translates to CASSPRVRGDQYTF.

This clonotype was seen at least ten times. This chain joins TRBV4-1 and TRBJ2-6; 8 bases align to TRBD2. The germline gives CDR1 MGHRA, CDR2 YSYEKL. The CDR3 loop spans 17 amino acids. Losses at the gene ends were 3 bases for V and 1 base for J; bases not matched to a gene: 5. This chain's CDR3 is CASSQSAGVSGANVLTF. CDR3 sequence (DNA): TGCGCCAGCAGCCAGTCAGCGGGGGTGTCTGGGGCCAACGTCCTGACTTTC.